This paragraph reports one T cell receptor (beta chain). Its cognate antigen is unknown. The sample originates from a study of beta chain features in type 1 diabetes. Whole-study context: In age, gender and cell yields, patients were similar to healthy donors. The study's findings and limits: TCRB CDR3s from Type 1 diabetes patients were moderately but significantly shorter in all four CD4+ subsets.

In total, each donor contributed a single heparinised blood draw that averaged about 100 mL. Purity of each sorted population was above 95%. Of the isolated RNA, all was reverse transcribed, and so the sequenced material was expressed TCRB transcripts. Naive, central memory and regulatory T cell samples averaged around 3.9 million immunoSEQ reads each. Measured with immunoSEQ multiplex PCR; TCRdb has only the in-frame clones, and not every one. The sample lists about 150,000 clones; approximately 10% were seen once. Material for sequencing was central memory CD4+ T cells from blood. This sequence was found in a man aged 30 to 45 with type 1 diabetes.

The CDR3 loop reads CATIGQRGDTQYF. DNA for the CDR3: TGTGCCACCATCGGACAGCGAGGGGATACGCAGTATTTT. The J gene is TRBJ2-3, the V gene TRBV6-1, with D perhaps matching TRBD1 (6 bases). This CDR3 has 13 amino acids. The V end lost 10 bases, the J end lost 6 bases, and 17 bases lay between the germline ends. Germline assignment: CDR1 MNHNS and CDR2 SASEGT.